Each of the 25 T cell receptor beta chains below was sequenced from the same sample in a study of blood T cell repertoires in COVID-19. Clones were sequenced by immunoSEQ multiplex PCR, and TCRdb holds only the in-frame ones, with some missing. The top ten clones hold about 0.77% of a sample with 150,000 to 200,000 clones, approximately 89% of them seen once. The sequenced sample was PBMCs or T cells enriched from blood (not recorded which). The source is a woman between 18 and 30 years old who had recovered from COVID-19.

This sequence joins TRBV4-1 and TRBJ2-1; a weak D match, TRBD2 (6 bases). This CDR3 is built from 16 residues. Germline V lookup: CDR1 MGHRA, CDR2 YSYEKL. Trimming removed 3 bases from V and 4 bases from J, with 16 bases in between. The CDR3 DNA follows: TGCGCCAGCAGCCATCTCCCGACTAGTCGGTACAATGAGCAGTTCTTC. Protein product: CASSHLPTSRYNEQFF.

This rearrangement joins TRBV9 to TRBJ2-1; TRBD2 agrees at 7 bases. The germline CDR1 and CDR2 sequences are SGDLS and YYNGEE. The CDR3 consists of 15 residues. After removal of 4 bases from V and 1 base from J, the junction contained 5 bases not matched to a gene. The CDR3 nucleotides are TGTGCCAGCAGCCCCCGGGGGGTATCCTACAATGAGCAGTTCTTC. This sequence encodes CASSPRGVSYNEQFF. The full variable domain, its missing parts supplied by reference TRBV9 and TRBJ2-1, is DSGVTQTPKHLITATGQRVTLRCSPRSGDLSVYWYQQSLDQGLQFLIQYYNGEERAKGNILERFSAQQFPDLHSELNLSSLELGDSALYFCASSPRGVSYNEQFFGPGTRLTVL.

V is TRBV6-2 or TRBV6-3 and J is TRBJ1-5; D possibly corresponds to TRBD1 (5 bases). The CDR3 spans 20 residues. V shed 0 bases and J shed 0 bases, with 21 bases lying between them. Per the germline V gene, CDR1 is MNHEY and CDR2 is SVGEGT. This chain's CDR3 is CASSYSKRGRGGDSNQPQHF. The CDR3 nucleotides are TGTGCCAGCAGTTACTCGAAGAGGGGCCGAGGCGGGGATAGCAATCAGCCCCAGCATTTT.

The rearrangement links TRBV27 to TRBJ1-1, with 7 bases aligning to TRBD1. V shed 2 bases and J 3 bases; nucleotides not matched to a gene: 3. This CDR3 is 14 amino acids long. Germline V lookup: CDR1 MNHEY, CDR2 SMNVEV (reference sequence). The CDR3 bases are TGTGCCAGCAGTTTAAAGGGACAGTACACTGAAGCTTTCTTT. Encoded protein: CASSLKGQYTEAFF.

This clone was detected only a few times. V usage is TRBV11-3 and J usage is TRBJ2-2, with D unclear. The CDR3 is 13 amino acids. Trimming cost V 3 bases and J 8 bases, with 10 bases left between them. Germline-derived CDR1 and CDR2 are SGHNT and YENEEA. CDR3 in DNA: TGTGCCAGCAGCTTTTCCGACTGGGGGGAGCTGTTTTTT. This encodes CASSFSDWGELFF.

This clone has just a few counts. The J gene is TRBJ1-5, the V gene TRBV30; 7 bases line up with TRBD1. This CDR3 contains 13 residues. V lost 3 bases, J lost 6 bases, and 5 bases stayed unmatched. Germline V lookup: CDR1 GTSNPN, CDR2 SVGIG (reference sequence). This CDR3 is CAWSHRGGQPQHF. The CDR3 DNA sequence: TGTGCCTGGAGCCACAGGGGAGGTCAGCCCCAGCATTTT. Filled out from reference TRBV30 and TRBJ1-5, the complete variable domain reads SQTIHQWPATLVQPVGSPLSLECTVEGTSNPNLYWYRQAAGRGLQLLFYSVGIGQISSEVPQNLSASRPQDRQFILSSKKLLLSDSGFYLCAWSHRGGQPQHFGDGTRLSIL.

The rearrangement uses TRBV5-4 and TRBJ2-7; 7 nucleotides agree with TRBD1. This CDR3 is built from 13 residues. J lost 4 bases, V lost 4 bases, and 5 bases had no gene match. The germline gives CDR1 SGHNT, CDR2 YYREEE (reference sequence). CDR3 in amino acids: CASSPGTEYEQYF. The DNA for the CDR3 is TGTGCCAGCAGCCCCGGGACAGAGTACGAGCAGTACTTC.

This chain connects TRBV6-1 to TRBJ2-7; 7 bases are shared with TRBD2. Trimming removed 6 bases from V and 4 bases from J; junction bases left unmatched: 9. Germline loops: CDR1 MNHNS, CDR2 SASEGT. The CDR3 spans 14 residues. CDR3 nucleotides: TGTGCCAGCAGCACAGCGGGATTAGTTTACGAGCAGTACTTC. As protein: CASSTAGLVYEQYF.

The chain uses TRBV10-3 and TRBJ2-5; 7 nucleotides match TRBD2. CDR1 ENHRY and CDR2 SYGVKD come from the germline V gene. J lost 1 base, V lost 10 bases, and 6 bases had no gene match. CDR3 length: 13 residues. The CDR3 region has the DNA TGTGCCACCGCTCGGGAGGTCCAAGAGACCCAGTACTTC. This sequence encodes CATAREVQETQYF.

In its sample, this clone was seen once. This chain connects TRBV3-1 (or the pseudogene TRBV3-2) to TRBJ2-3; perhaps TRBD1 as D (5 bases). The CDR3 extends over 15 amino acids. The V gene lost 0 bases and the J gene lost 4 bases, with 11 bases spanning the gap. Germline lookup yields CDR1 LGHDT and CDR2 YNNKEL (reference sequence). CDR3 region: CASSQDPIRADTQYF. Written as DNA, the CDR3 is TGTGCCAGCAGCCAAGACCCCATCAGGGCAGATACGCAGTATTTT.

The table lists this clone with a count of one. The gene calls are TRBV3-1 (or the pseudogene TRBV3-2) and TRBJ2-3, with a possible D match to TRBD2 (6 bases). Per the germline V gene, CDR1 is LGHDT and CDR2 is YNNKEL (reference sequence). The V end lost 7 bases, the J end lost 4 bases, and 21 bases lay between the germline ends. The CDR3 contains 16 residues. CDR3 residues: CASTRGGVTRADTQYF. In nucleotides, the CDR3 is TGTGCCAGCACCCGAGGAGGGGTTACTAGAGCAGATACGCAGTATTTT.

DNA of the CDR3: TGTGCCAGCAGCGTAGCTGGGGGCGCTAACTATGGCTACACCTTC. Its protein is CASSVAGGANYGYTF. The rearrangement uses TRBV9 and TRBJ1-2; a possible D gene is TRBD1 (6 bases). The CDR3 is made up of 15 amino acids. The V and J ends lost 0 bases and 0 bases respectively, with 9 bases between them. Germline V lookup: CDR1 SGDLS, CDR2 YYNGEE.

The rearrangement uses TRBV7-6 and TRBJ1-2; D ambiguous. This CDR3 contains 14 residues. V lost 2 bases and J lost 4, with 11 bases in between. The germline CDR1 and CDR2 sequences are SGHVS and FNYEAQ. CDR3 coding DNA: TGTGCCAGCAGCTTAACCGGAGGAGTCTATGGCTACACCTTC. Amino acids: CASSLTGGVYGYTF.

The chain combines TRBV10-3 with TRBJ1-1; TRBD1 might be the D (5 bases). The V and J ends lost 4 bases and 8 bases respectively, with 11 bases between them. Germline assignment: CDR1 ENHRY and CDR2 SYGVKD. The CDR3 covers 12 residues. Here the CDR3 reads CAISGGDGEAFF. The CDR3 region has the DNA TGTGCCATCAGTGGGGGCGATGGAGAAGCTTTCTTT.

This chain uses TRBV7-9 with TRBJ2-1; TRBD1 matches 7 bases. The CDR3 totals 15 residues. The germline gives CDR1 SEHNR, CDR2 FQNEAQ (reference sequence). The J segment lost 4 bases and the V segment lost 5 bases, leaving 8 bases of the junction unmatched. CDR3 region: CASSTRDSFYNEQFF. The DNA for the CDR3 is TGTGCCAGCAGCACCCGGGACAGCTTTTACAATGAGCAGTTCTTC.

The rearrangement joins TRBV27 to TRBJ1-6; D is unclear. V lost 0 bases to trimming and J lost 7 bases, with 10 bases between them. This CDR3 is 15 amino acids long. Germline V lookup: CDR1 MNHEY, CDR2 SMNVEV (reference sequence). The CDR3 DNA reads as TGTGCCAGCAGTTTATCTGCCAGTTACAATTCACCCCTCCACTTT. This encodes CASSLSASYNSPLHF.

V is TRBV6-2 or TRBV6-3 and J is TRBJ1-5; 7 nucleotides match TRBD1. The CDR3 has 16 amino acids. With V trimmed by 0 bases and J by 3 bases, 5 bases remained unmatched. The germline V gene encodes CDR1 MNHEY and CDR2 SVGEGT. The CDR3 sequence: CASSYSQGQNNQPQHF. The CDR3 DNA reads TGTGCCAGCAGTTACTCGCAGGGACAGAACAATCAGCCCCAGCATTTT.

The V gene is TRBV28, the J gene TRBJ2-1, with D possibly being TRBD1 (5 bases). The CDR3 is 10 amino acids. Germline lookup yields CDR1 MDHEN and CDR2 SYDVKM. V was cut by 7 bases and J by 16 bases, with 14 bases left in between. The CDR3: CASKAGRVFF. The CDR3 DNA reads as TGTGCCAGCAAGGCAGGGCGAGTTTTCTTC.

The rearrangement uses TRBV27 and TRBJ2-1; D perhaps matches TRBD1 (5 bases). The germline CDR1 and CDR2 sequences are MNHEY and SMNVEV (reference sequence). The CDR3 has 13 amino acids. V lost 2 bases to trimming and J lost 9 bases, with 11 bases between them. CDR3 in amino acids: CASSLSGASEQFF. Here the CDR3 DNA reads TGTGCCAGCAGTTTAAGTGGGGCGAGTGAGCAGTTCTTC.

The chain joins TRBV20-1 to TRBJ1-1; 9 positions match TRBD1. From germline, CDR1 is DFQATT and CDR2 SNEGSKA (reference sequence). The length of the CDR3 is 15 residues. The V and J ends lost 3 bases and 8 bases, in that order; junction bases with no gene match: 13. DNA for the CDR3: TGCAGTGCTAGTGTGGGGGACAGGGACAGTAGGGAAGCTTTCTTT. This translates into CSASVGDRDSREAFF.

The chain employs TRBV7-9 and TRBJ1-2; D is unresolved. Trimming removed 4 bases from V and 8 bases from J, with 11 bases in between. Germline V CDR1 and CDR2: SEHNR, FQNEAQ (reference sequence). The CDR3 totals 12 residues. The CDR3: CASSSPEEGYTF. The DNA for the CDR3 is TGTGCCAGCAGCTCCCCCGAGGAAGGCTACACCTTC.

The chain has TRBV28 and TRBJ1-2; TRBD1 matches 8 bases. The germline CDR1 and CDR2 sequences are MDHEN and SYDVKM. The V and J ends lost 2 bases and 7 bases, in that order; junction bases with no gene match: 9. The CDR3 extends over 15 amino acids. The CDR3 reads CASSLTRQGRAGYTF. CDR3 sequence (DNA): TGTGCCAGCAGTTTAACCCGACAGGGGCGGGCTGGCTACACCTTC.

The count of this clone is one. This chain connects TRBV28 to TRBJ2-7, with 8 positions matching TRBD2. Germline values: CDR1 MDHEN, CDR2 SYDVKM. The CDR3 is 18 residues long. With 5 bases clipped from V and 4 bases from J, the junction kept 19 bases outside the gene matches. In DNA form, the CDR3 reads TGTGCCAGCAGTCCGCCCGGGACTAGAAGACTTTTTAAATACGAGCAGTACTTC. This encodes CASSPPGTRRLFKYEQYF. Looking up the rest from reference TRBV28 and TRBJ2-7 gives the full variable domain: DVKVTQSSRYLVKRTGEKVFLECVQDMDHENMFWYRQDPGLGLRLIYFSYDVKMKEKGDIPEGYSVSREKKERFSLILESASTNQTSMYLCASSPPGTRRLFKYEQYFGPGTRLTVT.

V is TRBV7-8 and J is TRBJ2-7, with 8 bases fitting TRBD2. Losses at the gene ends were 1 base for V and 1 base for J; bases not matched to a gene: 6. CDR1 and CDR2 from the germline V gene are SGHVS and FQNEAQ. The CDR3 has 16 residues. Written as DNA, the CDR3 is TGTGCCAGCAGCTTAGGGGGGGTAGCGGGGTCCTACGAGCAGTACTTC. This gives the protein CASSLGGVAGSYEQYF.

The J gene is TRBJ2-1, the V gene TRBV11-2, with TRBD2 matching over 7 bases. In germline, CDR1 is SGHAT, CDR2 FQNNGV. The CDR3 consists of 17 residues. The junction had 7 bases not matched to a gene; V was cut back by 2 bases and J by 0 bases. CDR3 loop: CASSLLPAGSSYNEQFF. Here the CDR3 DNA reads TGTGCCAGCAGCTTACTCCCAGCGGGAAGCTCCTACAATGAGCAGTTCTTC.